These T cell receptor beta chains were read from a single sample in a study of blood T cell repertoires in COVID-19. Here immunoSEQ multiplex PCR was the method, and the copy in TCRdb shows in-frame clones only, minus some. Found here are about 140,000 clones, over 80% of them singletons; the top ten hold around 5%. What was sequenced was PBMCs or T cells enriched from blood (not recorded which). The receptors originated from a man aged 70 or older who had been exposed to COVID-19. CDR3s include the opening cysteine and the closing phenylalanine or tryptophan.

CAWSQSPGTGPPEAFF,TRBV30,16
CASSRLAGGPREEQYF,TRBV7-9,16
CATSRYRGYEQFF,TRBV15,13
CASSLGLAGGSSYNEQFF,TRBV4-1,18
CASSLGPGLPTQYF,TRBV7-2,14
CAWNTDRGMTPLHF,TRBV30,14
CASGEGDRDSNQPQHF,TRBV18,16
CASSLQGGPTGELFF,TRBV7-2,15
CASRGTGIRMNIEAFF,TRBV19,16
CASSDRRTVSDEQYF,TRBV6-1,15
CASSPSGSPQFF,TRBV2,12
CASSDMDRPSGNTIYF,TRBV7-6,16
CASSVVGAEQYF,TRBV6-5,12
CASSPQGRHNEQFF,TRBV6-5,14
CASRWGRTDTQYF,TRBV27,13
CASSQEQPARGGYTF,TRBV4-1,15
CAKANTEAFF,TRBV10-1,10
CASRTPRLEYEQYF,TRBV28,14
CASLGQGSQYF,TRBV28,11
CASSLVSGGVQETQYF,TRBV5-4,16
CASNLETGRNTGELFF,TRBV9,16
CASSLGGYTTSYEQYF,TRBV5-1,16
CASSLDQDYGANVLTF,TRBV5-5,16
CAWGAGESAYEQYF,TRBV30,14
CATSDRTSRDEQFF,TRBV24-1,14
CASSMSGGVYGYTF,TRBV18,14
CASSSGASGNYEQYF,TRBV3-1/TRBV3-2,15
CASSLILEPTRKNTEAFF,TRBV28,18
CASSLGTGYYNEQFF,TRBV5-4,15
CASSESYSPLHF,TRBV25-1,12
CAHSEGGTADTQYF,TRBV7-9,14
CASSPWGGGEAFF,TRBV3-1/TRBV3-2,13
CAWSGGDSTDTQYF,TRBV30,14
CASSLASTAYEQYF,TRBV5-1,14
CATSDFAGGNNQPQHF,TRBV24-1,16
CATGQGETDTQYF,TRBV24-1,13
CASSPRSPGGDEQYF,TRBV19,15
CASAGQGGSPLHF,TRBV18,13
CASSQDIRGGYNEQFF,TRBV3-1/TRBV3-2,16
CASSRAHRGGEQFF,TRBV19,14
CASSYSFLAGRDTQYF,TRBV6-5,16
CASRPAGGPYEQYF,TRBV19,14
CASSQGPAREQFF,TRBV4-2,13
CASSFGGTGSGYTF,TRBV11-2,14
CASSLGTGHNSPLHF,TRBV7-2,15
CATSASGLPSGGYTF,TRBV24-1,15
CASSATRGRTGEKQFF,TRBV18,16